This T cell receptor (beta chain) was found in a study of regulatory T cells in long-lasting Graves disease. The CDR3 totals 16 residues. The ends lost 3 bases at V and 6 bases at J; junction bases unmatched: 14. The germline CDR1 and CDR2 sequences are LNHNV and YYDKDF (reference sequence). This clonotype showed up just a few times. iRepertoire HTBI primers and Arm-PCR of CDR3 regions built TCR beta libraries. TCRdb reprocessed the multiplex PCR reads with MiXCR, giving one entry per CDR3 protein. The repertoire consists of approximately 460,000 distinct CDR3 sequences, with over 15% occurring once and the leading ten covering around 10%. Time point denoted: newly diagnosed GD, antithyroid drugs for less than 3 months. RNA extracted from PBMCs served as the sequencing template. As a group, patients came from one endocrinology department in Xi'an, China. This sample was shared with a second study, whose subject was T cells in Graves' hyperthyroidism and ophthalmopathy. That paper notes: The primer set for the first-round RT-PCR of the TCR CDR3 was HTBI. Blood also contained most expanded thyroid clonotypes above 0.001.

The V gene is TRBV15, the J gene TRBJ2-7, with TRBD1 matching 7 bases. The sequencing here drew on peripheral blood mononuclear cells (PBMCs), taken at new diagnosis, from a patient treated with antithyroid drugs. This receptor was identified in a woman aged 30 to 39 with Graves disease. CDR3 region: CATSSRIGQVDFEQYF. The CDR3 DNA reads as TGTGCCACCAGCAGCCGAATCGGACAGGTTGATTTCGAGCAGTACTTC. Full variable domain (outside the CDR3, taken from reference TRBV15 and TRBJ2-7): DAMVIQNPRYQVTQFGKPVTLSCSQTLNHNVMYWYQQKSSQAPKLLFHYYDKDFNNEADTPDNFQSRRPNTSFCFLDIRSPGLGDTAMYLCATSSRIGQVDFEQYFGPGTRLTVT.